A selection of T cell receptor beta chains follows, all from one sample in a study of blood T cells in healthy people across ages. TCRdb analysed the 5' RACE reads with MiXCR anew, one entry per CDR3 protein. Of roughly 680,000 distinct CDR3 sequences listed, around 21% are singletons. Sequencing was done on a sample of blood. These receptors were collected from a man in his 70s in good health. Each CDR3 is given with its conserved first and last residue. Each record gives: D gene, J gene, V gene, clone size, CDR3 protein, CDR3 DNA. A D gene is named only where the DNA matches it firmly. The size of a clone is reported for some rows only, either as once, few or many, or as a class for expanded clones.

D gene: TRBD1; J gene: TRBJ2-7; V gene: TRBV10-3; clone size: few; CDR3 protein: CAISSGTGDYEQYF; CDR3 DNA: TGTGCCATCAGTTCCGGGACAGGGGACTACGAGCAGTACTTC
D gene: -; J gene: TRBJ2-5; V gene: TRBV20-1; clone size: -; CDR3 protein: CSARDPLRGFQETQYF; CDR3 DNA: TGCAGTGCTAGGGACCCTCTGCGGGGATTCCAAGAGACCCAGTACTTC
D gene: TRBD2; J gene: TRBJ2-7; V gene: TRBV5-1; clone size: many; CDR3 protein: CASSLDAGGFYEQYF; CDR3 DNA: TGCGCCAGCAGCTTGGATGCGGGAGGCTTCTACGAGCAGTACTTC
D gene: TRBD1; J gene: TRBJ1-4; V gene: TRBV20-1; clone size: many; CDR3 protein: CSAPPGQAFEKLFF; CDR3 DNA: TGCAGTGCACCACCGGGACAGGCATTTGAAAAACTGTTTTTT
D gene: TRBD1; J gene: TRBJ2-3; V gene: TRBV15; clone size: few; CDR3 protein: CATSREGTADTQYF; CDR3 DNA: TGTGCCACCAGCAGAGAAGGGACAGCAGATACGCAGTATTTT
D gene: TRBD2; J gene: TRBJ2-1; V gene: TRBV3-1; clone size: -; CDR3 protein: CASSMGLASPTDF; CDR3 DNA: TGTGCCAGCAGCATGGGACTAGCGTCGCCCACTGACTTC
D gene: TRBD2; J gene: TRBJ2-7; V gene: TRBV7-2; clone size: -; CDR3 protein: CASSPHLAGDPDYEQYF; CDR3 DNA: TGTGCCAGCAGCCCCCACCTAGCGGGAGATCCAGATTACGAGCAGTACTTC
D gene: TRBD2; J gene: TRBJ2-3; V gene: TRBV20-1; clone size: few; CDR3 protein: CSAPPSGNTDTQYF; CDR3 DNA: TGCAGTGCTCCGCCTAGCGGAAACACAGATACGCAGTATTTT
D gene: -; J gene: TRBJ1-3; V gene: TRBV9; clone size: few; CDR3 protein: CASSRGASRSGNTIYF; CDR3 DNA: TGTGCCAGCAGTAGGGGCGCTTCTCGCTCTGGAAACACCATATATTTT
D gene: -; J gene: TRBJ2-1; V gene: TRBV3-1; clone size: -; CDR3 protein: CASSQEGQGPYNEQFF; CDR3 DNA: TGTGCCAGCAGCCAAGAGGGGCAGGGACCATACAATGAGCAGTTCTTC
D gene: TRBD2; J gene: TRBJ2-3; V gene: TRBV4-1; clone size: few; CDR3 protein: CASSNPGSSGTRTDTQYF; CDR3 DNA: TGCGCCAGCAGCAACCCGGGTAGTAGCGGGACCCGCACAGATACGCAGTATTTT
D gene: -; J gene: TRBJ1-6; V gene: TRBV6-6; clone size: -; CDR3 protein: CASSLRRDGNSPLHF; CDR3 DNA: TGTGCCAGCAGTCTGAGACGGGATGGTAATTCGCCCCTCCACTTT
D gene: -; J gene: TRBJ1-1; V gene: TRBV2; clone size: few; CDR3 protein: CASRVGISSEAFF; CDR3 DNA: TGTGCCAGCCGCGTAGGGATTAGTTCTGAAGCTTTCTTT
D gene: TRBD2; J gene: TRBJ2-2; V gene: TRBV5-6; clone size: -; CDR3 protein: CASSPGWTSGRLGGELFF; CDR3 DNA: TGTGCCAGCAGCCCCGGTTGGACTAGCGGGAGATTGGGCGGGGAGCTGTTTTTT
D gene: -; J gene: TRBJ2-2; V gene: TRBV6-5; clone size: few; CDR3 protein: CASRSGTQHGELFF; CDR3 DNA: TGTGCCAGCAGGTCCGGGACCCAGCATGGGGAGCTGTTTTTT
D gene: TRBD1; J gene: TRBJ2-2; V gene: TRBV7-9; clone size: -; CDR3 protein: CASSLGSPRQGNTGELFF; CDR3 DNA: TGTGCCAGCAGCTTAGGATCTCCCCGACAGGGGAACACCGGGGAGCTGTTTTTT
D gene: -; J gene: TRBJ1-1; V gene: TRBV19; clone size: many; CDR3 protein: CASRTGNTEAFF; CDR3 DNA: TGTGCCAGTAGGACAGGGAACACTGAAGCTTTCTTT
D gene: -; J gene: TRBJ2-5; V gene: TRBV12-3/TRBV12-4; clone size: -; CDR3 protein: CASTQGMSPQYF; CDR3 DNA: TGTGCCAGCACCCAGGGGATGAGTCCCCAGTACTTC
D gene: -; J gene: TRBJ2-5; V gene: TRBV27; clone size: -; CDR3 protein: CASSFQGGIRETQYF; CDR3 DNA: TGTGCCAGCAGTTTTCAGGGGGGGATCCGAGAGACCCAGTACTTC
D gene: -; J gene: TRBJ1-4; V gene: TRBV2; clone size: few; CDR3 protein: CASSDRGNEKLFF; CDR3 DNA: TGTGCCAGCAGTGACAGGGGTAATGAAAAACTGTTTTTT
D gene: -; J gene: TRBJ2-7; V gene: TRBV7-2; clone size: -; CDR3 protein: CASSPARGVEQYF; CDR3 DNA: TGTGCCAGCAGCCCCGCCAGAGGGGTCGAGCAGTACTTC
D gene: -; J gene: TRBJ2-5; V gene: TRBV3-1; clone size: -; CDR3 protein: CASSQVRQGGETQYF; CDR3 DNA: TGTGCCAGCAGCCAAGTAAGACAGGGAGGAGAGACCCAGTACTTC
D gene: -; J gene: TRBJ2-1; V gene: TRBV7-3; clone size: -; CDR3 protein: CASSLTARGEGPRYNEQFF; CDR3 DNA: TGTGCCAGCAGCTTAACGGCACGGGGTGAAGGGCCGCGGTACAATGAGCAGTTCTTC
D gene: -; J gene: TRBJ2-1; V gene: TRBV29-1; clone size: -; CDR3 protein: CSVDHYNEQFF; CDR3 DNA: TGCAGCGTTGACCACTACAATGAGCAGTTCTTC
D gene: TRBD1; J gene: TRBJ2-3; V gene: TRBV29-1; clone size: few; CDR3 protein: CSVRDRGDTDTQYF; CDR3 DNA: TGCAGCGTTCGGGACAGGGGAGACACAGATACGCAGTATTTT
D gene: TRBD2; J gene: TRBJ2-2; V gene: TRBV5-1; clone size: -; CDR3 protein: CASSLAAGGDTGELFF; CDR3 DNA: TGCGCCAGCAGCTTGGCTGCGGGAGGTGACACCGGGGAGCTGTTTTTT
D gene: -; J gene: TRBJ2-2; V gene: TRBV11-2; clone size: few; CDR3 protein: CASSLESPGSNTGELFF; CDR3 DNA: TGTGCCAGCAGCTTAGAAAGTCCAGGGTCGAACACCGGGGAGCTGTTTTTT
D gene: -; J gene: TRBJ2-5; V gene: TRBV5-1; clone size: few; CDR3 protein: CASNLEQETQYF; CDR3 DNA: TGCGCCAGCAACTTGGAACAAGAGACCCAGTACTTC
D gene: -; J gene: TRBJ2-7; V gene: TRBV4-1; clone size: few; CDR3 protein: CASSQEYRQSSYEQYF; CDR3 DNA: TGCGCCAGCAGCCAGGAGTATCGACAGTCCTCCTACGAGCAGTACTTC
D gene: -; J gene: TRBJ2-2; V gene: TRBV28; clone size: few; CDR3 protein: CACKVRDRLNTGELFF; CDR3 DNA: TGTGCCTGTAAGGTCCGGGACCGTCTCAACACCGGGGAGCTGTTTTTT
D gene: TRBD1; J gene: TRBJ2-1; V gene: TRBV4-1; clone size: few; CDR3 protein: CAGRVTGGLDEQFF; CDR3 DNA: TGCGCCGGCAGAGTGACAGGGGGTCTCGATGAGCAGTTCTTC
D gene: -; J gene: TRBJ2-3; V gene: TRBV6-2/TRBV6-3; clone size: few; CDR3 protein: CASSNIYDTQYF; CDR3 DNA: TGTGCCAGCAGCAACATTTACGATACGCAGTATTTT
D gene: TRBD2; J gene: TRBJ2-1; V gene: TRBV7-2; clone size: few; CDR3 protein: CASSLSSGRTSYNEQFF; CDR3 DNA: TGTGCCAGCAGCTTATCTAGCGGGAGGACCTCCTACAATGAGCAGTTCTTC
D gene: TRBD2; J gene: TRBJ2-1; V gene: TRBV28; clone size: few; CDR3 protein: CASSFRTSGSGSYNEQFF; CDR3 DNA: TGTGCCAGCAGTTTTAGGACTAGCGGGAGCGGCTCCTACAATGAGCAGTTCTTC
D gene: -; J gene: TRBJ1-1; V gene: TRBV2; clone size: many; CDR3 protein: CASRESTEAFF; CDR3 DNA: TGTGCCAGCAGGGAGAGCACTGAAGCTTTCTTT
D gene: TRBD2; J gene: TRBJ2-5; V gene: TRBV9; clone size: few; CDR3 protein: CASSVVGLAGRETQYF; CDR3 DNA: TGTGCCAGCAGCGTAGTAGGACTAGCGGGAAGAGAGACCCAGTACTTC
D gene: TRBD1; J gene: TRBJ2-7; V gene: TRBV10-1; clone size: few; CDR3 protein: CASWTGWAPPGSYEQYF; CDR3 DNA: TGCGCCAGCTGGACAGGGTGGGCACCTCCCGGCTCCTACGAGCAGTACTTC
D gene: -; J gene: TRBJ2-1; V gene: TRBV18; clone size: many; CDR3 protein: CASSPPNPRSYNEQFF; CDR3 DNA: TGTGCCAGCTCACCACCCAACCCCCGCTCCTACAATGAGCAGTTCTTC
D gene: TRBD2; J gene: TRBJ2-1; V gene: TRBV3-1; clone size: few; CDR3 protein: CASSQDLRTSGSYEQFF; CDR3 DNA: TGTGCCAGCAGCCAAGATTTACGGACTAGCGGGAGTTATGAGCAGTTCTTC
D gene: TRBD1; J gene: TRBJ2-2; V gene: TRBV6-5; clone size: -; CDR3 protein: CASSYGTEGAVGTGELFF; CDR3 DNA: TGTGCCAGCAGTTACGGGACAGAAGGGGCGGTCGGCACCGGGGAGCTGTTTTTT
D gene: -; J gene: TRBJ1-1; V gene: TRBV29-1; clone size: once; CDR3 protein: CSVEEGYMNTEAFF; CDR3 DNA: TGCAGCGTTGAAGAAGGCTACATGAACACTGAAGCTTTCTTT
D gene: TRBD1; J gene: TRBJ1-2; V gene: TRBV4-1; clone size: -; CDR3 protein: CASSQSPGTDCGYTF; CDR3 DNA: TGCGCCAGCAGCCAAAGCCCCGGGACAGACTGTGGCTACACCTTC
D gene: -; J gene: TRBJ1-1; V gene: TRBV6-1; clone size: few; CDR3 protein: CASSEYGGQGAFF; CDR3 DNA: TGTGCCAGCAGTGAATATGGAGGCCAAGGAGCTTTCTTT
D gene: TRBD2; J gene: TRBJ2-2; V gene: TRBV28; clone size: -; CDR3 protein: CASKTSGNTGELFF; CDR3 DNA: TGTGCCAGCAAAACTAGCGGGAACACCGGGGAGCTGTTTTTT
D gene: -; J gene: TRBJ1-6; V gene: TRBV7-8; clone size: -; CDR3 protein: CASSLGGVSSPLHF; CDR3 DNA: TGTGCCAGCAGCTTAGGGGGTGTTAGTTCACCCCTCCACTTT
D gene: TRBD2; J gene: TRBJ2-1; V gene: TRBV24-1; clone size: -; CDR3 protein: CATSDSDLAGGRDEQFF; CDR3 DNA: TGTGCCACCAGTGATTCCGATCTTGCCGGCGGGAGAGATGAGCAGTTCTTC
D gene: TRBD2; J gene: TRBJ2-1; V gene: TRBV20-1; clone size: few; CDR3 protein: CSATSGSRYNEQFF; CDR3 DNA: TGCAGTGCTACTAGCGGGAGCCGGTACAATGAGCAGTTCTTC
D gene: TRBD1; J gene: TRBJ1-6; V gene: TRBV5-1; clone size: many; CDR3 protein: CASRGQGNNSPLHF; CDR3 DNA: TGCGCCAGCAGGGGACAGGGGAATAATTCACCCCTCCACTTT
D gene: -; J gene: TRBJ2-4; V gene: TRBV5-6; clone size: few; CDR3 protein: CASSLGHLAKNIQYF; CDR3 DNA: TGTGCCAGCAGCCTGGGACATCTAGCCAAAAACATTCAGTACTTC
D gene: TRBD1; J gene: TRBJ2-7; V gene: TRBV20-1; clone size: few; CDR3 protein: CSAWTGYEQYF; CDR3 DNA: TGCAGTGCGTGGACAGGCTACGAGCAGTACTTC
D gene: -; J gene: TRBJ2-5; V gene: TRBV3-1; clone size: -; CDR3 protein: CASSQPRGDRETQYF; CDR3 DNA: TGTGCCAGCAGCCAACCCAGGGGCGATCGAGAGACCCAGTACTTC